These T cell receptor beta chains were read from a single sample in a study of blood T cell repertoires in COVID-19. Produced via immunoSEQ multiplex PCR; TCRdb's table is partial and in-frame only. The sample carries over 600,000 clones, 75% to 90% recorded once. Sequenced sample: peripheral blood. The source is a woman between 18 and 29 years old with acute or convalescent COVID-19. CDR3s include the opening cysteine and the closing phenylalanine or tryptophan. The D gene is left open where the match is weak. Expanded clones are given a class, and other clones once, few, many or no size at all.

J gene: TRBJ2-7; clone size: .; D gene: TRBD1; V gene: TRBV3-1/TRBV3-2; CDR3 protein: CASRGDRSYPSF; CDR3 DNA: TGTGCCAGCAGGGGGGACAGGTCGTATCCCAGCTTC
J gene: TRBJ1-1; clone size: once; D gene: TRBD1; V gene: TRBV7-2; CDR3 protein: CASSSDRGNTEAFF; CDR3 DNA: TGTGCCAGCAGCTCGGACAGGGGGAACACTGAAGCTTTCTTT
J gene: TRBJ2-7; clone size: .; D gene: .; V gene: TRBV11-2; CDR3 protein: CASSPGAGYEQYF; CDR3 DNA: TGTGCCAGCAGCCCAGGCGCGGGATACGAGCAGTACTTC
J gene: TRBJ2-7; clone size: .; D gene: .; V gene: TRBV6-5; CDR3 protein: CASTQVTYEQYF; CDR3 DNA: TGTGCCAGCACCCAGGTAACCTACGAGCAGTACTTC
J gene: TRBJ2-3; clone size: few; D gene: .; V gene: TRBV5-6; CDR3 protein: CASSFKAPGADTQYF; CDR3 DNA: TGTGCCAGCAGCTTTAAGGCACCGGGAGCAGATACGCAGTATTTT
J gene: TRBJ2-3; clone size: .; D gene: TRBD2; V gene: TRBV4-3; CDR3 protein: CASSQLAGSDTQYF; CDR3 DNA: TGCGCCAGCAGCCAACTAGCGGGGAGTGATACGCAGTATTTT
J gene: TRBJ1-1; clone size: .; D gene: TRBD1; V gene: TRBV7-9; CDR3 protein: CASSWDRVWSEAFF; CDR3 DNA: TGTGCCAGCAGCTGGGACAGGGTATGGTCTGAAGCTTTCTTT
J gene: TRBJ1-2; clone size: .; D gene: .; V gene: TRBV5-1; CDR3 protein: CASSNGVVRGGTGYGYTF; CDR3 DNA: TGCGCCAGCAGCAATGGAGTAGTCCGGGGAGGGACGGGCTATGGCTACACCTTC
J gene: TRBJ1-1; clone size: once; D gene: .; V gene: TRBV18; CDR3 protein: CASSSFGTEAFF; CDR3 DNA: TGTGCCAGCTCATCTTTCGGGACTGAAGCTTTCTTT
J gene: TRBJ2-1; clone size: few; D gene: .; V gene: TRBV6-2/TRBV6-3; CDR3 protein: CASSLSFSYNEQFF; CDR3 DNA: TGTGCCAGCAGTCTAAGTTTCTCCTACAATGAGCAGTTCTTC
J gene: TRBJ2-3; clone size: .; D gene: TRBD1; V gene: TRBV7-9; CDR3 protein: CASSLVAGGIDTQYF; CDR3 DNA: TGTGCCAGCAGCTTAGTGGCAGGGGGCATAGATACGCAGTATTTT
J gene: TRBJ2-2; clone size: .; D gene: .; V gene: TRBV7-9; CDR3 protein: CASSYLRSGSTGELFF; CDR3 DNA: TGTGCCAGCAGCTATCTCCGCTCCGGTAGCACCGGGGAGCTGTTTTTT
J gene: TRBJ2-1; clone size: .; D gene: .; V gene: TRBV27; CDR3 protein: CASSLSTHNNEQFF; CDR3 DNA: TGTGCCAGCAGTTTATCGACTCATAACAATGAGCAGTTCTTC